This T cell receptor (beta chain) appears in the sequencing data of a study of monozygotic twins with cystic fibrosis. Overall study results and limits: V usage most resembled the co-twin in 13 of 16 pairs.

Comment on this clone: What it binds is not known.

The V end was cut by 5 bases, the J end by 4 bases, with 9 bases between. This CDR3 spans 13 amino acids. Germline CDR1 and CDR2: LNHDA and SQIVND (reference sequence). Data came from immunoSEQ multiplex PCR; TCRdb stores just in-frame clones and leaves some out. The sample includes approximately 13,000 clones, over 85% of them seen just once. The V call is TRBV19, the J call TRBJ1-5, with D perhaps matching TRBD1 (5 bases). Sequencing input: blood. The clonotype originates from a girl aged 2-10 years with cystic fibrosis. This CDR3 is CASSWEGNQPQHF. CDR3 DNA sequence: TGTGCCAGTAGTTGGGAGGGGAATCAGCCCCAGCATTTT.